The entry below describes one T cell receptor beta chain. Its antigen is undetermined. Germline CDR1 LNHDA, CDR2 SQIVND (reference sequence). CDR3 length: 16 residues. The V and J ends lost 2 bases and 6 bases, in that order; junction bases with no gene match: 12. The record originates from a study of OX40 agonist ivuxolimab in advanced cancers. Study details: A history of anti-PD-1, anti-PD-L1 or anti-CTLA-4 therapy was acceptable, and roughly 40% had some. Study observations and caveats: Dose levels from 0.1 to 3.0 mg/kg saw CD4+ and CD8+ blood T cells expand clonally by week 6. The average count of expanded clones was higher among CD8+ T cells than among CD4+.

TCRdb's copy holds only in-frame clones and misses some; the assay was immunoSEQ multiplex PCR. This sample yields around 83,000 clones, of which about 90% are seen a single time; around 1.7% belongs to the top ten. This sequence originates from an adult with an advanced solid tumor such as melanoma, head and neck, liver or kidney cancer. The specimen comprised CD4+ or CD8+ T cells sorted from blood, sampled in a trial of the OX40 agonist ivuxolimab. The J gene is TRBJ1-2, the V gene TRBV19; 7 nucleotides match TRBD1. The CDR3 reads CASSIPLFGRGDGYTF. DNA for the CDR3: TGTGCCAGTAGTATACCCCTCTTCGGCAGGGGGGATGGCTACACCTTC.